The rows below give T cell receptor beta chains drawn from one sample of a study of tumor-infiltrating lymphocytes in primary liver carcinoma. MiXCR, applied by TCRdb to the multiplex PCR reads, yields one record per CDR3 protein. The data contain 250,000 to 400,000 distinct CDR3 sequences, roughly two thirds of them singletons. What was sequenced was peripheral blood. These receptors all come from a man between 40 and 49 years old with primary liver carcinoma and hepatitis B virus infection. Each CDR3 is given with its conserved first and last residue. Each record gives: V gene, J gene, D gene, clone size, CDR3 protein, CDR3 DNA. A D gene is named only where the DNA matches it firmly. Size is stated for part of the rows, as once, few or many counts, or as a class when the clone is expanded.

TRBV11-2,TRBJ2-2,-,-,CASTIDRWGELFF,TGTGCCAGTACAATAGACCGATGGGGGGAGCTGTTTTTT
TRBV7-9,TRBJ1-2,-,-,CASRARDTPSGYGHTF,TGTGCCAGCAGGGCGCGGGACACCCCAAGTGGGTATGGCCACACCTTC
TRBV11-2,TRBJ2-1,TRBD2,-,CASSMTSGSWNEQFF,TGTGCCAGCAGCATGACTAGCGGGAGTTGGAATGAGCAGTTCTTC
TRBV6-1,TRBJ2-3,TRBD1,-,CASRPPGQITDTQYF,TGTGCCAGCAGACCCCCGGGACAGATTACAGATACGCAGTATTTT
TRBV10-3,TRBJ2-3,-,-,CAISDKGRTDTQYF,TGTGCCATCAGTGACAAGGGTCGCACAGATACGCAGTATTTT
TRBV6-1,TRBJ2-1,TRBD2,-,CARWSGRAFNEQFF,TGTGCACGCTGGTCCGGGAGGGCCTTCAATGAACAGTTCTTC
TRBV29-1,TRBJ2-7,-,-,CSVVGGNGVSYEQYF,TGCAGCGTTGTTGGGGGTAACGGTGTCTCCTACGAGCAATACTTC
TRBV6-1,TRBJ2-2,TRBD1,-,CASNVGTANTGELFF,TGTGCCAGCAATGTCGGGACAGCGAATACCGGGGAGCTGTTTTTT
TRBV12-3/TRBV12-4,TRBJ2-5,TRBD2,-,CTSSPAGVETQYF,TGTACCAGCAGTCCAGCGGGAGTTGAGACCCAGTACTTC
TRBV5-6,TRBJ2-7,-,-,CACSLSRLFSYEQYF,TGTGCCTGCAGCTTGTCACGTTTATTCTCCTACGAGCAGTACTTC
TRBV6-1,TRBJ2-6,TRBD2,many,CASSEIGGRIGGNVLTF,TGTGCCAGCAGTGAAATTGGCGGGAGGATAGGAGGCAACGTCCTGACTTTC
TRBV6-2/TRBV6-3,TRBJ2-1,TRBD2,many,CASSPLGLAGGNEQFF,TGTGCCAGCAGCCCCCTCGGACTAGCGGGAGGCAATGAGCAGTTCTTC
TRBV6-6,TRBJ1-5,-,many,CASSYDGDISNQPQHF,TGTGCCAGCAGTTACGACGGCGACATCAGCAATCAGCCCCAGCATTTT
TRBV5-5,TRBJ2-7,-,-,CASSFIPQGIGEQYF,TGTGCCAGCAGCTTCATTCCACAGGGAATAGGCGAGCAGTACTTC
TRBV10-3,TRBJ2-3,TRBD2,many,CAISVEAGNTDTQYF,TGTGCCATCAGTGTTGAAGCGGGAAACACAGATACGCAGTATTTT
TRBV29-1,TRBJ1-2,-,-,CSVMRQDINYGYTF,TGCAGCGTTATGAGGCAGGACATTAACTATGGCTACACCTTC
TRBV5-1,TRBJ2-7,-,-,CASCLESPFPYEQYF,TGCGCCAGCTGTTTGGAATCGCCCTTTCCCTACGAGCAGTACTTC
TRBV28,TRBJ2-4,-,many,CASSLPRVAKNIQYF,TGTGCCAGCAGTTTACCCAGGGTAGCCAAAAACATTCAGTACTTC
TRBV29-1,TRBJ2-2,-,-,CSVMGNTRELFF,TGCAGCGTCATGGGTAACACCCGGGAGCTGTTTTTT
TRBV10-2,TRBJ2-1,-,many,CASSEWGSRNEQFF,TGCGCCAGCAGTGAGTGGGGCTCGCGTAATGAGCAGTTCTTC
TRBV11-3,TRBJ2-1,-,-,CASSSDQSSYNEQLF,TGTGCCAGCAGCTCTGACCAGAGCTCCTACAATGAGCAGTTATTC
TRBV19,TRBJ2-7,TRBD1,-,CASSTDRDGNEQYF,TGTGCCAGTAGTACGGACAGGGATGGGAACGAGCAGTACTTC
TRBV12-3/TRBV12-4,TRBJ2-7,-,-,CASSLSAGGQYF,TGTGCCAGCAGTTTGTCGGCGGGCGGGCAGTACTTC
TRBV24-1,TRBJ2-5,TRBD1,-,CAISAGKRQGGRETQYF,TGTGCCATCAGTGCGGGCAAAAGACAAGGGGGCAGGGAGACCCAGTACTTC
TRBV28,TRBJ2-1,TRBD2,-,CGSITGGSGSIMVF,TGTGGTAGCATCACCGGGGGTAGCGGGAGTATTATGGTCTTC
TRBV28,TRBJ1-5,TRBD1,-,CASSQPTGTGNQPQHF,TGTGCCAGCAGTCAACCCACCGGGACAGGTAATCAGCCCCAGCATTTT
TRBV12-5,TRBJ2-1,TRBD2,once,CASGQTLAGWIEQFF,TGTGCTAGTGGCCAAACCTTAGCGGGATGGATTGAGCAGTTCTTC
TRBV12-3/TRBV12-4,TRBJ1-1,-,many,CASSFTVNTEAFF,TGTGCCAGCAGTTTTACAGTGAACACTGAAGCTTTCTTT
TRBV7-9,TRBJ1-1,-,-,CASSLANGGPLSTFF,TGTGCTAGCAGCTTAGCGAACGGGGGTCCTTTGTCCACTTTCTTT
TRBV7-8,TRBJ1-2,-,few,CASSLSTGHYGYTF,TGTGCCAGCAGCCTATCAACAGGGCACTATGGCTACACCTTC
TRBV11-1,TRBJ2-7,TRBD2,-,CASSPPALAGASYEQYF,TGTGCCAGTAGCCCTCCTGCCTTAGCGGGAGCCAGCTACGAGCAGTACTTC
TRBV5-4,TRBJ2-7,-,few,CASSLGGTDYEQYF,TGTGCCAGCAGCTTGGGCGGGACGGACTACGAGCAGTACTTC
TRBV10-1,TRBJ2-3,TRBD2,-,CASSPGTSGRITDTLYF,TGCGCCAGCAGCCCCGGGACTAGCGGGAGGATCACAGATACGCTGTATTTT
TRBV12-3/TRBV12-4,TRBJ2-5,-,few,CASSFGIASKTQYF,TGTGCCAGCAGTTTTGGCATCGCGTCCAAGACCCAGTACTTC
TRBV10-1,TRBJ2-3,-,-,CASSGGVAATQYF,TGCGCCAGCAGCGGGGGAGTAGCAGCTACGCAGTATTTT
TRBV20-1,TRBJ2-3,TRBD2,-,CNAREASGRDTQYF,TGCAATGCTAGAGAGGCTAGCGGAAGAGATACGCAGTATTTT
TRBV5-1,TRBJ1-5,TRBD1,-,CASSLGGTGGGNQPQHF,TGCGCCAGCAGCTTGGGTGGGACAGGGGGCGGCAATCAGCCCCAGCATTTT
TRBV5-5,TRBJ1-6,-,many,CASSLYGYSPLHF,TGTGCCAGCAGCTTGTACGGATATTCACCCCTCCACTTT
TRBV29-1,TRBJ2-7,-,-,CSARLGLSKDYEHYF,TGCAGTGCTAGACTCGGACTCTCAAAGGACTACGAGCACTACTTC
TRBV29-1,TRBJ2-7,-,many,CSVGVPYEQYF,TGCAGCGTAGGGGTTCCCTACGAGCAGTACTTC
TRBV5-6,TRBJ2-1,-,-,CASSLAPAVNEQFF,TGTGCCAGCAGCTTGGCACCAGCGGTAAATGAGCAGTTCTTC
TRBV6-5,TRBJ2-7,-,once,CASSPVVNYEQYF,TGTGCCAGCAGTCCGGTGGTCAACTACGAGCAGTACTTC
TRBV29-1,TRBJ1-1,-,-,CSVGSGWSMNTEAFF,TGCAGCGTTGGATCAGGATGGAGTATGAACACTGAAGCTTTCTTT
TRBV5-1,TRBJ2-1,-,few,CASSLKRARSYNEQFF,TGCGCCAGCAGCTTAAAGCGGGCCCGCTCCTACAATGAGCAGTTCTTC
TRBV5-4,TRBJ1-3,TRBD1,few,CASSLTGGDGNTIYF,TGTGCCAGCAGCCTCACAGGGGGAGATGGAAACACCATATATTTT
TRBV6-5,TRBJ2-3,TRBD1,many,CASRLRQGSSDTQYF,TGTGCCAGCAGACTCCGACAGGGGAGCTCAGATACGCAGTATTTT
TRBV5-4,TRBJ2-7,TRBD1,-,CASGLRGQGAFEQYF,TGTGCCAGCGGCTTGAGGGGACAGGGGGCTTTCGAGCAGTACTTC
TRBV6-6,TRBJ2-1,-,many,CASSYRRQDRVSHLYNEQFF,TGTGCCAGCAGTTACCGGAGACAGGACCGCGTATCGCACCTCTACAATGAGCAGTTCTTC
TRBV20-1,TRBJ2-7,-,-,CSARWASYEQYF,TGCAGTGCAAGGTGGGCCTCCTACGAGCAGTACTTC